This T cell receptor (beta chain) is drawn from a study of T cells after yellow fever vaccination. Study-wide points: Most primary-vaccination clones reappeared after the booster (approximately 95% CD4, about 90% CD8).

Details on this clonotype: Antigen unknown.

The CDR3 is 14 amino acids. V dropped 7 bases and J dropped 2 bases, with 16 bases sitting between them. Germline assignment: CDR1 SGHRS and CDR2 YFSETQ. TCRdb re-derived calls from the 5' RACE reads in MiXCR, one entry per CDR3 protein. The table records some 300,000 distinct CDR3 sequences, 9.5% to 12% of them present only once. The origin of this receptor is a man in his late teens or twenties who received the YFV17D yellow fever vaccine. V and J are TRBV5-1 and TRBJ2-7, with D perhaps matching TRBD2 (5 bases). The sample consisted of CD4+ T cells sorted from PBMCs, taken 45 days after the yellow fever booster vaccination. The CDR3 bases are TGCGCCAGCCCCCCTGAGGGCCTTCCCTACGAGCAGTACGTC. Translation gives CASPPEGLPYEQYV.